This is a list of T cell receptor beta chains from one sample in a study of cytomegalovirus exposure and HLA in healthy donors. Repertoires were generated with immunoSEQ multiplex PCR, while TCRdb's copy carries only in-frame clones and drops some. The sample has under 120,000 clones, approximately 70% seen once; the top ten hold around 9.9%. The sample comprised PBMCs. The source is a man aged 35 to 55 in good health and CMV-seropositive. CDR3s include the opening cysteine and the closing phenylalanine or tryptophan. The D gene is left open where the match is weak. Only some rows state a clone size, as once, few, many or a class for expanded clones.

few	TRBV6-6	TRBJ2-3	TRBD2	CASAGVSGSADTQYF	TGTGCCAGCGCCGGAGTGAGCGGGAGTGCAGATACGCAGTATTTT
.	TRBV20-1	TRBJ2-1	.	CSVEDYNEQFF	TGCAGTGTTGAGGATTACAATGAGCAGTTCTTC
few	TRBV4-3	TRBJ2-2	TRBD2	CASSPYTLGTSGNGVAGELFF	TGCGCCAGCAGCCCGTACACGCTAGGGACTAGCGGGAATGGTGTCGCCGGGGAGCTGTTTTTT
.	TRBV7-9	TRBJ2-6	.	CASSLSGSGANVLTF	TGTGCCAGCAGCCTCAGCGGCTCTGGGGCCAACGTCCTGACTTTC
.	TRBV28	TRBJ2-7	TRBD1	CASSFTGGYEQYF	TGTGCCAGCAGTTTTACAGGGGGCTACGAGCAGTACTTC
.	TRBV5-4	TRBJ1-5	TRBD1	CASSTGADQPQHF	TGTGCCAGCAGTACAGGGGCGGATCAGCCCCAGCATTTT
.	TRBV5-1	TRBJ1-1	.	CASSPDGPGMNTEAFF	TGCGCCAGCAGCCCGGACGGACCCGGGATGAACACTGAAGCTTTCTTT
.	TRBV6-4	TRBJ1-3	.	CASSDSGQWNTIYF	TGTGCCAGCAGTGACTCTGGGCAGTGGAACACCATATATTTT
.	TRBV5-1	TRBJ1-1	.	CASSLVGGRVNTEAFF	TGCGCCAGCAGCTTGGTCGGGGGGCGGGTGAACACTGAAGCTTTCTTT
.	TRBV6-5	TRBJ2-7	TRBD2	CASSESEGGPIEQYF	TGTGCCAGCAGCGAGTCAGAGGGAGGGCCAATTGAGCAGTACTTC
.	TRBV5-4	TRBJ2-7	TRBD2	CASSTGLAAYEQYF	TGTGCCAGCAGTACTGGACTAGCAGCCTACGAGCAGTACTTC